These 4 T cell receptor beta chains originate from one sample sequenced in a study of cytomegalovirus exposure and HLA in healthy donors. PCR amplification relied on 60 Vbeta primers (plus 13 Jbeta primers). Some clones are missing from TCRdb's copy, which holds only in-frame ones; the method was immunoSEQ multiplex PCR. The profile covers roughly 130,000 clones, with roughly 66% appearing a single time and around 6% taken by the ten largest. Sequences were obtained from PBMCs. Every receptor here comes from a woman between 55 and 75 years old in good health and CMV-seronegative.

Here the CDR3 DNA reads TGTGCCAGCAGCTGGCAGGGGAACTACGAGCAGTACTTC. It encodes CASSWQGNYEQYF. This sequence joins TRBV7-9 and TRBJ2-7, with D possibly matching TRBD1 (6 bases). V gave up 4 bases and J gave up 3 bases, with 10 bases separating them. There are 13 residues in the CDR3. Germline assignment: CDR1 SEHNR and CDR2 FQNEAQ (reference sequence).

The chain joins TRBV6-5 to TRBJ2-7, with 7 bases aligning to TRBD1. Germline V gene data show CDR1 as MNHEY and CDR2 as SVGAGI. Trimming removed 6 bases from V and 2 bases from J; junction bases left unmatched: 10. The CDR3 runs to 15 residues. The CDR3 DNA follows: TGTGCCAGCAGGACAACAGGGGACGCCCCCTACGAGCAGTACTTC. Translation gives CASRTTGDAPYEQYF.

V usage is TRBV19 and J usage is TRBJ2-3, with 7 nucleotides matching TRBD2. Germline CDR1 reads LNHDA; CDR2 reads SQIVND (reference sequence). With 3 bases clipped from V and 2 bases from J, the junction kept 8 bases outside the gene matches. This CDR3 contains 16 residues. The CDR3 loop reads CASSIFGGTTTDTQYF. CDR3 nucleotides: TGTGCCAGTAGTATTTTCGGGGGGACTACCACAGATACGCAGTATTTT. The full variable domain, completed using reference TRBV19 and TRBJ2-3, is DGGITQSPKYLFRKEGQNVTLSCEQNLNHDAMYWYRQDPGQGLRLIYYSQIVNDFQKGDIAEGYSVSREKKESFPLTVTSAQKNPTAFYLCASSIFGGTTTDTQYFGPGTRLTVL.

The gene calls are TRBV5-1 and TRBJ1-1, with 7 bases that match TRBD1. Germline V lookup: CDR1 SGHRS, CDR2 YFSETQ. Losses at the gene ends were 2 bases for V and 4 bases for J; bases not matched to a gene: 11. The CDR3 consists of 16 residues. The CDR3 DNA follows: TGCGCCAGCAGCTTAAAGGGGGCCGTCGGGGGCACTGAAGCTTTCTTT. This sequence encodes CASSLKGAVGGTEAFF.